Here is one TCR beta chain with its context. No antigen is known for it. This entry belongs to a study of T cells expressing NK-cell markers. Study details: Seven of the eight sequenced donors were classified as HCMV-seropositive, and one was classified as seronegative.

The cDNA for TCR beta came from 5'RACE template switching with UMIs. TCRdb reprocessed the 5' RACE reads and stores each CDR3 protein as one record, lacking DNA. The sample holds some 150,000 distinct CDR3 sequences. Points from the study as a whole: Among CD8+ T cells from about six donors, dominant NKG2C+ clonotypes accounted for roughly 1.0-8%. The CD3+CD56-NKG2C+ fraction of a handful of donors was also led by these clonotypes.

The CDR3 length is 16 residues. Germline-derived CDR1 and CDR2 are MGHRA and YSYEKL. Sequencing used blood T cells: a sorted CD56 or NKG2C T cell subset, CD4+ or CD8+ T cells, or bulk PBMC T cells (not recorded which). The clonotype was recovered from a man aged 18 to 29 in good health. The chain has TRBV4-1 and TRBJ2-2; TCRdb returns TRBD1, unconfirmable since there is no DNA. The CDR3 region is CASSHGGGAVIGELFF.